This T cell receptor beta chain was obtained from a study of radiotherapy plus CTLA-4 blockade in lung cancer. The length of the CDR3 is 13 residues. Germline CDR1 reads LNHDA; CDR2 reads SQIVND (reference sequence). V shed 10 bases and J shed 3 bases, with 14 bases lying between them. Sequencing used immunoSEQ multiplex PCR; TCRdb keeps in-frame clones, though not all of them. In the table there are 90,000 to 100,000 clones, 80% to 85% of which are singletons. The count of this clone is one. The sample in question was peripheral blood, obtained from a patient treated with radiotherapy plus ipilimumab. The chain is built from TRBV19 and TRBJ2-3; D ambiguous. This TCR was recovered from a human donor with non-small cell lung cancer that progressed on radiotherapy plus ipilimumab. CDR3 sequence (DNA): TGTGCCACCCTCCGTGTGGGGACAGATACGCAGTATTTT. Residues: CATLRVGTDTQYF.